Following are 25 T cell receptor beta chains from one sample sequenced in a study of memory CD4+ T cells and cytomegalovirus serostatus. The sort gate was single viable CD3+CD4+CD8-CD45RO+ cells for memory CD4+ T cells. Only in-frame clones appear in the TCRdb table, and some are missing; sequencing was by immunoSEQ multiplex PCR. The sample shows about 50,000 clones, around 80% of them seen only once. The sequencing sample was made of memory CD4+ T cells from blood. The receptors derive from an adult in good health and CMV-seronegative.

The chain carries TRBV2 and TRBJ2-7, with D perhaps matching TRBD1 or TRBD2 (5 bases each). CDR3 length equals 14 residues. Germline CDR1 reads SNHLY; CDR2 reads FYNNEI. Trimming pared 6 bases from V and 1 base from J, leaving 13 bases between. CDR3 coding DNA: TGTGCCAGCAGGCCCGGGACCTTATCCTACGAGCAGTACTTC. Its translation is CASRPGTLSYEQYF.

This chain links TRBV7-3 with TRBJ2-1, with TRBD2 matching over 8 bases. CDR1 and CDR2 (germline): SGHTA, FQGTGA. Unmatched junction bases numbered 8, after V lost 4 bases and J lost 6 bases. The CDR3 spans 15 residues. The DNA for the CDR3 is TGTGCCAGCAGCTGGGGAGCGGGAGAGGGCAATGAGCAGTTCTTC. Translating it yields CASSWGAGEGNEQFF.

The rearrangement links TRBV6-5 to TRBJ2-1; 8 nucleotides agree with TRBD1. The CDR3 is 14 residues long. Germline assignment: CDR1 MNHEY and CDR2 SVGAGI. With V trimmed by 8 bases and J by 3 bases, 6 bases remained unmatched. CDR3 in amino acids: CASHPDRDYNEQFF. The CDR3 nucleotides read TGTGCCAGCCATCCGGACAGGGACTACAATGAGCAGTTCTTC.

This clone is a singleton in its sample. The V gene is TRBV7-8, the J gene TRBJ2-2, with 9 positions matching TRBD2. J lost 5 bases, V lost 2 bases, and 0 bases had no gene match. Germline CDR1 is SGHVS and CDR2 is FQNEAQ. The CDR3 runs 14 residues. CDR3 DNA: TGTGCCAGCAGCTTAACTAGCGGGACCGGGGAGCTGTTTTTT. Translation: CASSLTSGTGELFF.

This rearrangement joins TRBV7-6 to TRBJ1-1, with unresolved D. CDR3 length equals 15 residues. V gave up 1 base and J gave up 4 bases, with 13 bases separating them. In germline, CDR1 is SGHVS, CDR2 FNYEAQ. The CDR3 coding sequence is TGTGCCAGCAGCTTAGGGCGCCTCTCGATCACTGAAGCTTTCTTT. This translates into CASSLGRLSITEAFF.

The V and J genes are TRBV28 and TRBJ2-7, with D unclear. V lost 4 bases to trimming and J lost 0 bases, with 13 bases between them. Per the germline V gene, CDR1 is MDHEN and CDR2 is SYDVKM. This CDR3 region has 15 residues. In DNA form, the CDR3 reads TGTGCCAGCAGTTCCCACGGGTCCCACTCCTACGAGCAGTACTTC. Translated, it gives CASSSHGSHSYEQYF.

V is TRBV10-3 and J is TRBJ2-7; 10 nucleotides agree with TRBD1. Germline V CDR1 and CDR2: ENHRY, SYGVKD. V was clipped by 10 bases and J by 2 bases; unmatched bases: 5. There are 13 residues in the CDR3. CDR3 sequence: CATGQGETYEQYF. The CDR3 bases are TGTGCCACCGGACAGGGGGAAACCTACGAGCAGTACTTC.

This clone showed up just once. This sequence joins TRBV7-8 and TRBJ1-4; 7 bases map to TRBD1. V dropped 5 bases and J dropped 0; count of bases not matched to a gene: 6. The germline V gene encodes CDR1 SGHVS and CDR2 FQNEAQ. The CDR3 is 16 residues long. CDR3 in DNA: TGTGCCAGCAGCCATTGGGACAGAGCAACTAATGAAAAACTGTTTTTT. It codes for CASSHWDRATNEKLFF.

The chain recombines TRBV5-5 with TRBJ2-5, with 7 bases that match TRBD2. The CDR3 is 14 residues long. CDR1 is SGHKS, CDR2 YYEKEE, per germline (reference sequence). Unmatched junction bases numbered 6, after V lost 2 bases and J lost 5 bases. The CDR3 region is CASSLSGGEETQYF. CDR3 in DNA: TGTGCCAGCAGCTTATCGGGGGGTGAGGAGACCCAGTACTTC.

In nucleotides, the CDR3 is TGTGCCAGCTCACATCGGACTAGCGGGCACACCGGGGAGCTGTTTTTT. The encoded protein is CASSHRTSGHTGELFF. The rearrangement uses TRBV18 and TRBJ2-2, with 11 bases identical to TRBD2. Germline-derived CDR1 and CDR2 are KGHSH and LQKENI. Germline trimming cut 4 bases from V and 3 bases from J; bases unmatched to any gene: 4. This CDR3 region has 16 residues. Drawing the rest from reference TRBV18 and TRBJ2-2, the complete variable domain is NAGVMQNPRHLVRRRGQEARLRCSPMKGHSHVYWYRQLPEEGLKFMVYLQKENIIDESGMPKERFSAEFPKEGPSILRIQQVVRGDSAAYFCASSHRTSGHTGELFFGEGSRLTVL.

Only one count was recorded for this clone. The V call is TRBV28, the J call TRBJ1-3, with 7 bases lining up with TRBD1. The germline V gene encodes CDR1 MDHEN and CDR2 SYDVKM. This CDR3 has 17 amino acids. V dropped 2 bases and J dropped 5; count of bases not matched to a gene: 12. CDR3 nucleotide sequence: TGTGCCAGCAGTTTACCTCCCTCGACAGGGTTAAGAAACACCATATATTTT. It is translated as CASSLPPSTGLRNTIYF.

This clone appeared a few times. The V and J genes are TRBV7-8 and TRBJ1-1, with D unresolved. Trimming left V 5 bases short and J 5 bases short, with 9 bases between. CDR3 length: 12 residues. Germline CDR1 SGHVS, CDR2 FQNEAQ. The CDR3 is CASSRTETEAFF. CDR3 nucleotides: TGTGCCAGCAGCCGAACGGAAACTGAAGCTTTCTTT.

This chain uses TRBV5-1 with TRBJ2-7; TRBD1 matches 8 bases. The V gene's germline CDR1 is SGHRS and CDR2 YFSETQ. Trimming at V came to 0 bases and at J to 2 bases, leaving 4 bases not matched to a gene. The CDR3 length is 15 residues. The CDR3 DNA follows: TGCGCCAGCAGCTTGGGGACAGGGAGGACCTACGAGCAGTACTTC. Translation: CASSLGTGRTYEQYF.

About this clone itself: The junction departs from the called germline gene at one end, perhaps through a read error. The gene calls are TRBV19 and TRBJ1-5; tentatively, D is TRBD1 (5 bases). Germline CDR1 reads LNHDA; CDR2 reads SQIVND (reference sequence). The CDR3 runs to 11 residues. The CDR3 bases are TGCGGGACTGGTAGCAATCAGCCCCAGCATTTT. Translated, it gives CGTGSNQPQHF.

The CDR3 reads CASSLDVGVETQYF. CDR3 in DNA: TGTGCCAGCAGCTTAGACGTGGGAGTAGAGACCCAGTACTTC. The V gene is TRBV7-9, the J gene TRBJ2-5, with D tentatively TRBD2 (5 bases). Per germline, CDR1 SEHNR and CDR2 FQNEAQ (reference sequence). The V end lost 1 base, the J end lost 4 bases, and 10 bases lay between the germline ends. There are 14 residues in the CDR3. The whole variable domain, filled in from reference TRBV7-9 and TRBJ2-5, reads DTGVSQNPRHKITKRGQNVTFRCDPISEHNRLYWYRQTLGQGPEFLTYFQNEAQLEKSRLLSDRFSAERPKGSFSTLEIQRTEQGDSAMYLCASSLDVGVETQYFGPGTRLLVL.

The rearrangement links TRBV19 to TRBJ2-7; D unresolved. The CDR3 has 11 residues. Trimming left V 4 bases short and J 4 bases short, with 5 bases between. Germline V lookup: CDR1 LNHDA, CDR2 SQIVND (reference sequence). CDR3 protein: CASSTKYEQYF. DNA of the CDR3: TGTGCCAGTAGTACAAAATACGAGCAGTACTTC.

The rearrangement links TRBV10-3 to TRBJ1-5, with D possibly TRBD1 on 5 matching bases. This CDR3 is built from 15 residues. The V gene's germline CDR1 is ENHRY and CDR2 SYGVKD. Trimming left V 10 bases short and J 6 bases short, with 22 bases between. The CDR3 DNA reads TGTGCCACGGACCCCGGGACCGCCGCGGGTCAGCCCCAGCATTTT. Encoded protein: CATDPGTAAGQPQHF.

The rearrangement joins TRBV10-2 to TRBJ2-7; maybe TRBD1 (6 bases). Germline V gives CDR1 WSHSY, CDR2 SAAADI. Trimming took 7 bases from V and 0 from J, leaving 7 bases between them. This CDR3 is built from 12 residues. The CDR3 sequence: CASKTGSYEQYF. The CDR3 DNA reads TGCGCCAGCAAGACAGGCTCCTACGAGCAGTACTTC.

This clone was recorded only once. The chain links TRBV29-1 to TRBJ2-1; 16 positions agree with TRBD2. The CDR3 length is 12 residues. From germline, CDR1 is SQVTM and CDR2 ANQGSEA. The trim removed 6 bases at V and 14 bases at J, leaving 4 bases unmatched. CDR3 sequence reads: CSVGTSGRDEFF. In nucleotides, the CDR3 is TGCAGCGTCGGGACTAGCGGGAGGGACGAGTTCTTC.

The chain employs TRBV7-9 and TRBJ2-3; D gene ambiguous. With 6 bases removed from V and 2 bases from J, the gap between germline ends came to 12 bases. The CDR3 is made up of 14 amino acids. The germline gives CDR1 SEHNR, CDR2 FQNEAQ (reference sequence). The CDR3 here is CASSRQVATDTQYF. Here the CDR3 DNA reads TGTGCCAGCAGTCGGCAGGTTGCCACAGATACGCAGTATTTT.

In DNA, the CDR3 is TGTGCCCTAAGCCCGGGACAGGGGTCTTCTGGGGCCAACGTCCTGACTTTC. Its translation is CALSPGQGSSGANVLTF. This chain links TRBV10-3 with TRBJ2-6; 10 positions match TRBD1. This CDR3 spans 17 amino acids. V shed 11 bases and J 1 base; nucleotides not matched to a gene: 11. Looked up from germline, CDR1 is ENHRY and CDR2 is SYGVKD.

The V call is TRBV10-2, the J call TRBJ1-1; D ambiguous. V was pared by 2 bases and J by 3 bases, with 13 bases between. In germline, CDR1 is WSHSY, CDR2 SAAADI. This CDR3 region has 15 residues. The CDR3 loop reads CASSEIPGLYTEAFF. In nucleotides, the CDR3 is TGCGCCAGCAGTGAGATCCCTGGGCTGTACACTGAAGCTTTCTTT.

This sequence joins TRBV7-9 and TRBJ1-5; no reliable D call. In germline, CDR1 is SEHNR, CDR2 FQNEAQ (reference sequence). V was clipped by 5 bases and J by 5 bases, with 10 bases between them. This CDR3 spans 13 amino acids. Here the CDR3 DNA reads TGTGCCAGCAGCCCAAACAGAGATCAGCCCCAGCATTTT. Amino acids: CASSPNRDQPQHF.

The chain carries TRBV18 and TRBJ1-2, with 9 bases aligning to TRBD1. The CDR3 length is 16 residues. From germline, CDR1 is KGHSH and CDR2 LQKENI. Unmatched junction bases numbered 8, after V lost 2 bases and J lost 4 bases. CDR3 DNA sequence: TGTGCCAGCTCACCATCCGGGACAGGGATTAGCTATGGCTACACCTTC. Its translation: CASSPSGTGISYGYTF.

This chain's CDR3 is CASRYLGDRDYEQYF. As DNA, the CDR3 is TGCGCCAGCAGATACCTCGGAGACAGGGACTACGAGCAGTACTTC. This chain uses TRBV5-1 with TRBJ2-7, with 7 positions matching TRBD1. CDR3 length: 15 amino acids. Looked up from germline, CDR1 is SGHRS and CDR2 is YFSETQ. V lost 5 bases, J lost 3 bases, and 11 bases stayed unmatched.